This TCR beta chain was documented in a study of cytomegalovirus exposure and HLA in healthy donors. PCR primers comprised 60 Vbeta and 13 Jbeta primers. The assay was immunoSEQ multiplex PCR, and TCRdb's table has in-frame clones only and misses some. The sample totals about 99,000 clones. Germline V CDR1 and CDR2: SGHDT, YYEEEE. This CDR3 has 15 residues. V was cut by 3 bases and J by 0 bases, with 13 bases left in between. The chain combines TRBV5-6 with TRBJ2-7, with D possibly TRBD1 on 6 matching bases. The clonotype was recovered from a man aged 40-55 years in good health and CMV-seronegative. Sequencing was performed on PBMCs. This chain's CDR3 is CASSSRDRSSYEQYF. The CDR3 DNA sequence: TGTGCCAGCAGCTCTCGCGACAGGAGCTCCTACGAGCAGTACTTC.